This T cell receptor (beta chain) was documented in a study of T cell responses to AZD1222 COVID-19 vaccine. Study results and caveats: CD4 TCRs covered the whole spike, strongest at regions 160-218 and 743-854.

V gave up 2 bases and J gave up 0 bases; unmatched junction bases: 6. Looked up from germline, CDR1 is KGHSH and CDR2 is LQKENI. CDR3 length: 17 amino acids. Profiling relied on immunoSEQ multiplex PCR, and the TCRdb table lists in-frame clones only, not all of them. The sample lists 130,000 to 150,000 clones, more than 75% occurring once. Concerning this clone: The antigen remains undetermined.

This clonotype originated in an adult in good health. V and J are TRBV18 and TRBJ1-4, with 7 bases aligning to TRBD1. The source was peripheral blood, collected on day 0 of MenACWY control vaccination. As DNA, the CDR3 is TGTGCCAGCTCACCAGGGGGGACAGCCTCAACTAATGAAAAACTGTTTTTT. This sequence encodes CASSPGGTASTNEKLFF.